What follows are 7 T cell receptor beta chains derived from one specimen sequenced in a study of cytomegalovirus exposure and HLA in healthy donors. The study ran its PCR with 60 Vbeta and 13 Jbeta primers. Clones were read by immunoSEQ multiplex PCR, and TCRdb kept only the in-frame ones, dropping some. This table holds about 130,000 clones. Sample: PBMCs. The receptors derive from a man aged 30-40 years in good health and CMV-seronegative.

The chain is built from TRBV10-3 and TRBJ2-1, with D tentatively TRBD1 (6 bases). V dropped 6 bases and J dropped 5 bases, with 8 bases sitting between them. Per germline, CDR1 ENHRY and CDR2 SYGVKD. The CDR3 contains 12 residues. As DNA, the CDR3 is TGTGCCATCAGCGGACAGAACAATGAGCAGTTCTTC. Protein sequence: CAISGQNNEQFF.

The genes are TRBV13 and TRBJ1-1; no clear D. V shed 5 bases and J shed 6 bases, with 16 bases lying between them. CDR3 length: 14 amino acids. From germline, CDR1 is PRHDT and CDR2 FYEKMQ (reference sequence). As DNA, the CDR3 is TGTGCCAGCAGCGTCTGGAGGACTGGTGCTGAAGCTTTCTTT. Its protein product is CASSVWRTGAEAFF. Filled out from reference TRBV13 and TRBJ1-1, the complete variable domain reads AAGVIQSPRHLIKEKRETATLKCYPIPRHDTVYWYQQGPGQDPQFLISFYEKMQSDKGSIPDRFSAQQFSDYHSELNMSSLELGDSALYFCASSVWRTGAEAFFGQGTRLTVV.

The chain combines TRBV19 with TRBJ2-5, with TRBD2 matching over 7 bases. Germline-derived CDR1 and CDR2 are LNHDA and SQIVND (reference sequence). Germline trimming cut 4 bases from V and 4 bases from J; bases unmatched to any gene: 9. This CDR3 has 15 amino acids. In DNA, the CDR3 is TGTGCCAGTAGTAATAGCGGGTTGGCCCCAGAGACCCAGTACTTC. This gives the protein CASSNSGLAPETQYF.

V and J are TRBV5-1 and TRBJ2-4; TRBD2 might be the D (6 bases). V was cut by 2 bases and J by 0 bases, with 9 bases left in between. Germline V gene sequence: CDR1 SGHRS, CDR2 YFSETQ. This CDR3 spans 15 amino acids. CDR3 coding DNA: TGCGCCAGCAGCTTTTCGGGAGTAGCCAAAAACATTCAGTACTTC. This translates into CASSFSGVAKNIQYF.

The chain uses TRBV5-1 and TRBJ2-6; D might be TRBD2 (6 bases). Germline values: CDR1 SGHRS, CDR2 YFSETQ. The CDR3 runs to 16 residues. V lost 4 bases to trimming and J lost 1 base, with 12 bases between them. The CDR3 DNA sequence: TGCGCCAGCAGCGCGGCGGCGGGGTCTGGGGCCAACGTCCTGACTTTC. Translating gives CASSAAAGSGANVLTF.

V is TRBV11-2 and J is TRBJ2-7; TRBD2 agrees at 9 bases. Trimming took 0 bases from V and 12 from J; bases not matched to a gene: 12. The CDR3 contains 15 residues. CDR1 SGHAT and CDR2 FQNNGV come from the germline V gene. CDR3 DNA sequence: TGTGCCAGCAGCTTAGACGTCCTAAGGGGGACTAGCCCGTACTTC. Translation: CASSLDVLRGTSPYF.

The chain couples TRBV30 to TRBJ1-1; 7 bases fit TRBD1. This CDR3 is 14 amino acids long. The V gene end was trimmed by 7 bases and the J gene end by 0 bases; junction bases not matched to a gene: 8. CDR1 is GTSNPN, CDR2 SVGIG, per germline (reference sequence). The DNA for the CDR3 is TGTGCCTCAGGGGGGCGGACGATGAACACTGAAGCTTTCTTT. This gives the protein CASGGRTMNTEAFF. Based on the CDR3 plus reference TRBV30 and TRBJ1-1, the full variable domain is SQTIHQWPATLVQPVGSPLSLECTVEGTSNPNLYWYRQAAGRGLQLLFYSVGIGQISSEVPQNLSASRPQDRQFILSSKKLLLSDSGFYLCASGGRTMNTEAFFGQGTRLTVV.